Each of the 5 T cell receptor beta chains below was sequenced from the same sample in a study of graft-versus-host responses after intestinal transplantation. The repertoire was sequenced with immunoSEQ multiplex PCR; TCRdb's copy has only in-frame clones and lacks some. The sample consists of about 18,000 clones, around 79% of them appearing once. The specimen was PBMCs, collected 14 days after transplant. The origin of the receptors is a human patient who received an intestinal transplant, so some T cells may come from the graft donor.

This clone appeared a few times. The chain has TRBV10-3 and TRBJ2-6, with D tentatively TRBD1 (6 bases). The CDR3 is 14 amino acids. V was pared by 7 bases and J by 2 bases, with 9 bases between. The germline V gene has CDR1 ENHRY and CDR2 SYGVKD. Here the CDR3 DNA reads TGTGCCATCACGCCAGGGGCTGGGGCCAACGTCCTGACTTTC. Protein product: CAITPGAGANVLTF.

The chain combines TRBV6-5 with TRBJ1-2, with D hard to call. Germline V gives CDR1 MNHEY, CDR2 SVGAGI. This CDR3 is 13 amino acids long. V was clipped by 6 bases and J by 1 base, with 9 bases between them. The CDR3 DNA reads TGTGCCAGCAGAACAAACAGTAACTATGGCTACACCTTC. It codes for CASRTNSNYGYTF.

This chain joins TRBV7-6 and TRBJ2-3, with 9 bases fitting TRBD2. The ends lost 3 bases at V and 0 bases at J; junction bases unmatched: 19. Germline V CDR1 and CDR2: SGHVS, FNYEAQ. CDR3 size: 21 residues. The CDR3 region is CASSFASERGAKGFSTDTQYF. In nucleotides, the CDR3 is TGTGCCAGCAGCTTCGCGTCGGAGCGGGGGGCCAAGGGATTTAGCACAGATACGCAGTATTTT.

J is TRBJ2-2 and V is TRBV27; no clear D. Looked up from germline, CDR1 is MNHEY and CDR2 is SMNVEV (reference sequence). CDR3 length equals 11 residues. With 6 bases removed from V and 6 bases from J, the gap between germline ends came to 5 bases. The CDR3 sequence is CASRGSGELFF. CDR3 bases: TGTGCCAGCAGAGGTTCCGGGGAGCTGTTTTTT.

CDR3 in amino acids: CASSVGGVTGELFF. CDR3 in DNA: TGTGCCAGCAGCGTAGGAGGAGTCACCGGGGAGCTGTTTTTT. V and J are TRBV9 and TRBJ2-2; D gene ambiguous. The V end lost 0 bases, the J end lost 4 bases, and 7 bases lay between the germline ends. CDR1 SGDLS and CDR2 YYNGEE come from the germline V gene. The CDR3 totals 14 residues.